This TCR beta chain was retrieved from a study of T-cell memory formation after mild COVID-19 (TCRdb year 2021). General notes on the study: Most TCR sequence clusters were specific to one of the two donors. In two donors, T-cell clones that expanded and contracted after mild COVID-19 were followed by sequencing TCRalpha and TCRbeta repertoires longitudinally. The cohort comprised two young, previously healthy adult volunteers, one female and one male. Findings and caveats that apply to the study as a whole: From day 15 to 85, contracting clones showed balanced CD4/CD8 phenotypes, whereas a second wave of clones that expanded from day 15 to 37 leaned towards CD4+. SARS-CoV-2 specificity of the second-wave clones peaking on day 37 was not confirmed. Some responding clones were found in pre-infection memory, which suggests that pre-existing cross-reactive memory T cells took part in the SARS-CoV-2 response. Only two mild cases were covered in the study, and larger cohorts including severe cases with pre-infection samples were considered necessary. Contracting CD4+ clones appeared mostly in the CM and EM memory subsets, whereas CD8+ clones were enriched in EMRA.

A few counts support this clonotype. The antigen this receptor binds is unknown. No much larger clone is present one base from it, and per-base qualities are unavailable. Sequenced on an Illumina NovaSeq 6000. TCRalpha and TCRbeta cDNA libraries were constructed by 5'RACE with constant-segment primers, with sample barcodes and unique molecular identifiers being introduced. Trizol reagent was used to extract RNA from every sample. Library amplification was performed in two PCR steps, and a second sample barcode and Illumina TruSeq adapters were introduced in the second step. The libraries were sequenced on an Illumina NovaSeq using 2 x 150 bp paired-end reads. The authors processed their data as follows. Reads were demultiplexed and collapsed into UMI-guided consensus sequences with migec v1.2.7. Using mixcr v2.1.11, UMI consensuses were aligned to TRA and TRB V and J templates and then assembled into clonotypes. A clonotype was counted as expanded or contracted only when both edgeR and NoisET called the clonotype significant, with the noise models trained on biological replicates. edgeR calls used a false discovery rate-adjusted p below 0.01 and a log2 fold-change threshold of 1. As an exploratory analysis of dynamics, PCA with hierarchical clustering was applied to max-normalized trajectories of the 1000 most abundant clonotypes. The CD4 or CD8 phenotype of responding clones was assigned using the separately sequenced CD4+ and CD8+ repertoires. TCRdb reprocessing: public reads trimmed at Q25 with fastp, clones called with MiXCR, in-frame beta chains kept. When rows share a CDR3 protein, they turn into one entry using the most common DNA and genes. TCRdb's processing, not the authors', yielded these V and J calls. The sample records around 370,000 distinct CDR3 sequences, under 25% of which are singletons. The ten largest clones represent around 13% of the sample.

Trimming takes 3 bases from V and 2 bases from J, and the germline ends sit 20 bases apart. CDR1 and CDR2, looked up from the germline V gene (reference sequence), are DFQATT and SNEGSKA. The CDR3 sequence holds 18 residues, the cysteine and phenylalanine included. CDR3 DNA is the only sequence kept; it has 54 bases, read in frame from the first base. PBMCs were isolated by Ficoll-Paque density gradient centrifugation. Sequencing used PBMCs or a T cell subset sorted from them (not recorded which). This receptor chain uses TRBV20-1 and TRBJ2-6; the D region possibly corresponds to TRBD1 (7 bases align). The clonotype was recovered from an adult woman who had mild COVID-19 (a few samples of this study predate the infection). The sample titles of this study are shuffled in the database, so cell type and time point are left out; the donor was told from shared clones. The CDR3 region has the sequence CSARTTGFGGAGANVLTF. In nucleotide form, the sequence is TGCAGTGCTAGGACGACAGGGTTTGGAGGGGCTGGGGCCAACGTCCTGACTTTC.